The rows below give T cell receptor beta chains drawn from one sample of a study of T-cell memory formation after mild COVID-19. TCRdb passed the 5' RACE reads through MiXCR, listing each CDR3 protein once. The table has about 270,000 distinct CDR3 sequences, about 16% seen once. Sequencing used PBMCs or a T cell subset sorted from them (not recorded which). Receptors originate from an adult woman who had mild COVID-19 (a few samples of this study predate the infection). Cell type and time point are not known. The CDR3 runs from the conserved cysteine through the conserved F or W. Fields, in order: D gene, V gene, J gene, clone size, CDR3 protein, CDR3 DNA. A D gene is named only where the DNA matches it firmly. The size of a clone is reported for some rows only, either as once, few or many, or as a class for expanded clones.

D: NA
V: TRBV3-1
J: TRBJ2-7
size: few
CDR3: CASSQVGNGEQYF
DNA: TGTGCCAGCAGCCAAGTAGGGAATGGCGAGCAGTACTTC

D: NA
V: TRBV5-6
J: TRBJ2-3
size: few
CDR3: CASSFSRGGGIDTQYF
DNA: TGTGCCAGCAGCTTCAGCCGAGGGGGAGGAATAGATACGCAGTATTTT

D: TRBD1
V: TRBV7-9
J: TRBJ1-4
size: NA
CDR3: CASRAGGSWEKLFF
DNA: TGTGCCAGCAGAGCAGGGGGCAGTTGGGAAAAACTGTTTTTT

D: NA
V: TRBV19
J: TRBJ1-1
size: NA
CDR3: CASTGHNTMNTEAFF
DNA: TGTGCCAGTACAGGACATAATACCATGAACACTGAAGCTTTCTTT

D: NA
V: TRBV5-1
J: TRBJ2-1
size: NA
CDR3: CASSFTGTKNNEQFF
DNA: TGCGCCAGCAGCTTCACCGGGACAAAAAACAATGAGCAGTTCTTC

D: TRBD1
V: TRBV5-6
J: TRBJ1-4
size: NA
CDR3: CASSLVTGEEKLFF
DNA: TGTGCCAGCAGCTTGGTTACAGGGGAAGAAAAACTGTTTTTT

D: NA
V: TRBV24-1
J: TRBJ2-3
size: NA
CDR3: CATSDLSVATDTQYF
DNA: TGTGCCACCAGTGATTTGTCGGTAGCTACAGATACGCAGTATTTT

D: NA
V: TRBV21-1
J: TRBJ2-7
size: many
CDR3: CASRPPRDRGLYEQYF
DNA: TGTGCCAGCAGGCCGCCCCGGGACAGGGGCCTCTACGAGCAGTACTTC

D: TRBD1
V: TRBV4-1
J: TRBJ2-7
size: few
CDR3: CASSQARGLTKDEQYF
DNA: TGCGCCAGCAGCCAAGCAAGGGGGCTGACTAAAGACGAGCAGTACTTC

D: NA
V: TRBV20-1
J: TRBJ2-5
size: few
CDR3: CSARDRRGQETQYF
DNA: TGCAGTGCTAGAGATCGCAGGGGCCAAGAGACCCAGTACTTC

D: TRBD1
V: TRBV5-5
J: TRBJ2-5
size: NA
CDR3: CASTLVRQGGRETQYF
DNA: TGTGCCAGCACCCTCGTTAGACAGGGGGGAAGGGAGACCCAGTACTTC

D: NA
V: TRBV4-2
J: TRBJ2-1
size: NA
CDR3: CASSQPIFQSSYNEQFF
DNA: TGTGCCAGCAGCCAGCCGATCTTTCAGAGCTCCTACAATGAGCAGTTCTTC

D: NA
V: TRBV20-1
J: TRBJ2-2
size: NA
CDR3: CSASEGGLPTSELFF
DNA: TGCAGTGCTTCCGAGGGCGGGCTGCCCACCTCGGAGCTGTTTTTT

D: TRBD1
V: TRBV6-6
J: TRBJ2-1
size: few
CDR3: CASSWTGSMNNEQFF
DNA: TGTGCCAGCAGTTGGACAGGGAGCATGAACAATGAGCAGTTCTTC

D: TRBD2
V: TRBV19
J: TRBJ2-5
size: NA
CDR3: CASSAPPPSGSGFLYF
DNA: TGTGCCAGTAGTGCCCCCCCGCCTAGCGGGAGTGGGTTTCTGTACTTC

D: TRBD2
V: TRBV4-3
J: TRBJ2-2
size: few
CDR3: CASSQEGLAGGPGELFF
DNA: TGCGCCAGCAGCCAAGAAGGACTAGCGGGAGGCCCCGGGGAGCTGTTTTTT